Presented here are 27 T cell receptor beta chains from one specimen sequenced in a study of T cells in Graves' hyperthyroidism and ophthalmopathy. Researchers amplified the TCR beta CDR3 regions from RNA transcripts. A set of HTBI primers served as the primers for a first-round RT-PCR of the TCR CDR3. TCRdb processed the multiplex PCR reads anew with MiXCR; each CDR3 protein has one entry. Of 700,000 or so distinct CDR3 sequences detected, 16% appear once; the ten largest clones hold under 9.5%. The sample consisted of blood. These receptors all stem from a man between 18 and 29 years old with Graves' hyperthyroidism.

The CDR3, as DNA: TGCGCCAGCAGCTTGGTCTTATGGGAGGCATCAGATACGCAGTATTTT. Its protein is CASSLVLWEASDTQYF. This chain connects TRBV5-1 to TRBJ2-3, with D perhaps TRBD2 (6 bases). The CDR3 loop spans 16 amino acids. The V end lost 0 bases, the J end lost 4 bases, and 15 bases lay between the germline ends. Germline V gives CDR1 SGHRS, CDR2 YFSETQ.

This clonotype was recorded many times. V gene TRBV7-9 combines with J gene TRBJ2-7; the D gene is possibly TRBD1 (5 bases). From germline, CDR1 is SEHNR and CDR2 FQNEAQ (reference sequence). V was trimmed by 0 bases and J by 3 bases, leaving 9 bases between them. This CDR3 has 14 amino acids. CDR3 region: CASSLAETDYEQYF. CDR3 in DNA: TGTGCCAGCAGCTTAGCGGAGACAGACTACGAGCAGTACTTC. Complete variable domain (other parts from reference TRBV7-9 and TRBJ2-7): DTGVSQNPRHKITKRGQNVTFRCDPISEHNRLYWYRQTLGQGPEFLTYFQNEAQLEKSRLLSDRFSAERPKGSFSTLEIQRTEQGDSAMYLCASSLAETDYEQYFGPGTRLTVT.

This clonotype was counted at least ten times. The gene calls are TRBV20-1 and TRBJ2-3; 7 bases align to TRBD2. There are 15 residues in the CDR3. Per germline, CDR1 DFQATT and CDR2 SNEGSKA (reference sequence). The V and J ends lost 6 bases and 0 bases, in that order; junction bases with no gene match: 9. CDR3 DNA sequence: TGCAGTGCCGAGGCCGGACTAGGCAGCACAGATACGCAGTATTTT. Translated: CSAEAGLGSTDTQYF.

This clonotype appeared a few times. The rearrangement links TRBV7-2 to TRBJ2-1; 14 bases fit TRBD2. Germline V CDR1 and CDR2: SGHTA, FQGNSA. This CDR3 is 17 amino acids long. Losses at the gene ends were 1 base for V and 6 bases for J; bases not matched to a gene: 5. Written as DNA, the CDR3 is TGTGCCAGCAGCTTAGAAGTAGGGACTAGCGGGGGCAATGAGCAGTTCTTC. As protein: CASSLEVGTSGGNEQFF.

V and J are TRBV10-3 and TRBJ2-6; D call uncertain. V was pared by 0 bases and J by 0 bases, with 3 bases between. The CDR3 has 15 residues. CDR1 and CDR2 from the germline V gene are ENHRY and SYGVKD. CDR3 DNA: TGTGCCATCAGTGAGTCGGACTCTGGGGCCAACGTCCTGACTTTC. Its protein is CAISESDSGANVLTF.

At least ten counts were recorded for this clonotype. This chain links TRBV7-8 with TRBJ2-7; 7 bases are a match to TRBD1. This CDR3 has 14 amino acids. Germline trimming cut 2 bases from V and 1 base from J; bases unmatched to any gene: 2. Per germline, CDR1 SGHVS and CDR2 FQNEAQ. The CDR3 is CASSLRDRSYEQYF. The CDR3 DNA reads TGTGCCAGCAGCTTACGGGACAGATCCTACGAGCAGTACTTC. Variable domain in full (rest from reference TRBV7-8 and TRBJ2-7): GAGVSQSPRYKVAKRGQDVALRCDPISGHVSLFWYQQALGQGPEFLTYFQNEAQLDKSGLPSDRFFAERPEGSVSTLKIQRTQQEDSAVYLCASSLRDRSYEQYFGPGTRLTVT.

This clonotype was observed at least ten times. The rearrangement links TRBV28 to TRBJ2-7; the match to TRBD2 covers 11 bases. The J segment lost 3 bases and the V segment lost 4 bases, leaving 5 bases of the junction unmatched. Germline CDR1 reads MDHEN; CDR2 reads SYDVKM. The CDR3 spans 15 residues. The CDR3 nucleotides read TGTGCCAGCAGTTCAGGACTAGCGGGTTTCTACGAGCAGTACTTC. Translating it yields CASSSGLAGFYEQYF.

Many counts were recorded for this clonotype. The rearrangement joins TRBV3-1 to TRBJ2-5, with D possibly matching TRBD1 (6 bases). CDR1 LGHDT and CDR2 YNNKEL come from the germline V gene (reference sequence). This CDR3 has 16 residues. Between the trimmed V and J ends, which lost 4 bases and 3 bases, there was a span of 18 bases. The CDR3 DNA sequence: TGTGCCAGCAGCCGCGGCGAAGCAAAGGGGGAAGAGACCCAGTACTTC. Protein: CASSRGEAKGEETQYF.

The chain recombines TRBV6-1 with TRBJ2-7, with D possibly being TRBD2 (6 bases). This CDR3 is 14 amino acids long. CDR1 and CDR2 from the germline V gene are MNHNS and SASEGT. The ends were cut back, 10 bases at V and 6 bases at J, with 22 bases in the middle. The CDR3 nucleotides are TGTGCCACTAAGGAGGGGCTCTCTTTTGGCGAGCAGTACTTC. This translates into CATKEGLSFGEQYF.

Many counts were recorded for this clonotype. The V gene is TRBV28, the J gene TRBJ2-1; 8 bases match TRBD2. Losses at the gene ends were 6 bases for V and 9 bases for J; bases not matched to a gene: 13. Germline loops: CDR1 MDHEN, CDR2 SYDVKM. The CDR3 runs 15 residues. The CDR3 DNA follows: TGTGCCAGCAGAACCGGGACTAGTGGTGTCGGTGAGCAGTTCTTC. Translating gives CASRTGTSGVGEQFF.

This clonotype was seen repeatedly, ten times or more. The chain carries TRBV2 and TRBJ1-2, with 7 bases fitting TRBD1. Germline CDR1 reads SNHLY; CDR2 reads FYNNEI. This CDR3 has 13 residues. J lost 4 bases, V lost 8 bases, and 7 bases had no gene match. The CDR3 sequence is CASRTGVSYGYTF. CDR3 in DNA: TGTGCCAGCCGGACAGGAGTTTCCTATGGCTACACCTTC.

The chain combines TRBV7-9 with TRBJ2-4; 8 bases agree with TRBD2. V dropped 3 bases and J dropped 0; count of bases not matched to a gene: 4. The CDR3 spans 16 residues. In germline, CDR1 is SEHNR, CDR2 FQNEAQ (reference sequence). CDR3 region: CASSFGGGIAKNIQYF. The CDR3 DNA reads TGTGCCAGCAGCTTCGGGGGGGGAATAGCCAAAAACATTCAGTACTTC. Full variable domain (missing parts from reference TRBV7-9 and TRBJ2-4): DTGVSQNPRHKITKRGQNVTFRCDPISEHNRLYWYRQTLGQGPEFLTYFQNEAQLEKSRLLSDRFSAERPKGSFSTLEIQRTEQGDSAMYLCASSFGGGIAKNIQYFGAGTRLSVL.

This CDR3 reads CASSLHRAGGANVLTF. The CDR3 DNA is TGTGCCAGCAGCTTGCATAGGGCAGGAGGGGCCAACGTCCTGACTTTC. The chain joins TRBV7-9 to TRBJ2-6; D is undetermined. Germline V CDR1 and CDR2: SEHNR, FQNEAQ (reference sequence). The CDR3 contains 16 residues. Trimming stripped 3 bases from V and 4 bases from J, with 13 bases between.

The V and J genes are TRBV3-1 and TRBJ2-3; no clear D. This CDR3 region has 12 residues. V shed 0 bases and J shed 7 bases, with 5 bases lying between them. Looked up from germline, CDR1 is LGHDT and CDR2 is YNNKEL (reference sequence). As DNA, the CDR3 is TGTGCCAGCAGCCAAGAATCCCATACGCAGTATTTT. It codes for CASSQESHTQYF.

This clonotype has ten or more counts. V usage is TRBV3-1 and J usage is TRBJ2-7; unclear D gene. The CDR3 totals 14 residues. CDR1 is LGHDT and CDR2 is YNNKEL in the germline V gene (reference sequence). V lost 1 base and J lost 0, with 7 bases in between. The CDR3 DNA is TGTGCCAGCAGCCAAGTGGCAGGCTCCTACGAGCAGTACTTC. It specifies CASSQVAGSYEQYF.

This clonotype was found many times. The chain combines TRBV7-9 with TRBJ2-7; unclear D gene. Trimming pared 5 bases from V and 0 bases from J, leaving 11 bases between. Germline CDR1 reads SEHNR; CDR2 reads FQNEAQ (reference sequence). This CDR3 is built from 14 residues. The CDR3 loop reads CASSALETSYEQYF. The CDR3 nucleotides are TGTGCCAGCAGCGCCTTGGAAACCTCCTACGAGCAGTACTTC.

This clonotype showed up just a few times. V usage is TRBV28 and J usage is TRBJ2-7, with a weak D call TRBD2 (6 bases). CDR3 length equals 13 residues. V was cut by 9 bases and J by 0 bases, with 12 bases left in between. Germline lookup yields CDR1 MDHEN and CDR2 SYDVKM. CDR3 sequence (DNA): TGTGCCAGTATAGGAGCGGGCTCCTACGAGCAGTACTTC. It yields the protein CASIGAGSYEQYF.

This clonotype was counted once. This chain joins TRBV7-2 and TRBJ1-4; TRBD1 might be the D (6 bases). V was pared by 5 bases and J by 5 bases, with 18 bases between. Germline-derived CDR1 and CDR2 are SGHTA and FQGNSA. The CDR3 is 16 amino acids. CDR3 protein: CASSQGGAVMNEKLFF. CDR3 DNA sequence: TGTGCCAGCAGCCAAGGGGGGGCTGTTATGAATGAAAAACTGTTTTTT. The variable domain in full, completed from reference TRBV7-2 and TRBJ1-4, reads GAGVSQSPSNKVTEKGKDVELRCDPISGHTALYWYRQSLGQGLEFLIYFQGNSAPDKSGLPSDRFSAERTGGSVSTLTIQRTQQEDSAVYLCASSQGGAVMNEKLFFGSGTQLSVL.

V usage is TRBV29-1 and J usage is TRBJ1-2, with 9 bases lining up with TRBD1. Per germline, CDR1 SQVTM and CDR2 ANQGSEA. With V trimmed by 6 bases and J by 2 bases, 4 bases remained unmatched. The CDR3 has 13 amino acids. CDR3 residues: CSVTGGSNYGYTF. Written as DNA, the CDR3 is TGCAGCGTAACAGGGGGCTCAAACTATGGCTACACCTTC.

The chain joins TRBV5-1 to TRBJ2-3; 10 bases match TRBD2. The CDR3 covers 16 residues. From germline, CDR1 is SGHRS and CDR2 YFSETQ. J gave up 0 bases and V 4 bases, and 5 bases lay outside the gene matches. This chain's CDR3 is CASSLLTSGSTDTQYF. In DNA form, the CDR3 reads TGCGCCAGCAGCCTCCTGACTAGCGGGAGCACAGATACGCAGTATTTT.

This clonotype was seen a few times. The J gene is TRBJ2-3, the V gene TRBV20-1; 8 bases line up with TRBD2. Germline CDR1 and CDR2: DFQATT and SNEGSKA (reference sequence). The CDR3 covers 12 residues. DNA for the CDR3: TGCAGACCCAGCGGGAGTTCAGATACGCAGTATTTT. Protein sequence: CRPSGSSDTQYF.

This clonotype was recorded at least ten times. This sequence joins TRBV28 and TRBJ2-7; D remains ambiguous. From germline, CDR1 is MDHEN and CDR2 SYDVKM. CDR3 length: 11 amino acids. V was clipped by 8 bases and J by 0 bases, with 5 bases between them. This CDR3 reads CASHTSYEQYF. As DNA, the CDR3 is TGTGCCAGCCATACCTCCTACGAGCAGTACTTC.

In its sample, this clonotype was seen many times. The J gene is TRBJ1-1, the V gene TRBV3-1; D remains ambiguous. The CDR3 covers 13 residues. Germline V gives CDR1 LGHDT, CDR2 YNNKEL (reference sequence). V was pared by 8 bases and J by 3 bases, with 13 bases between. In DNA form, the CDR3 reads TGTGCCAGCGCTCCTCATAGGGACACTGAAGCTTTCTTT. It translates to CASAPHRDTEAFF.

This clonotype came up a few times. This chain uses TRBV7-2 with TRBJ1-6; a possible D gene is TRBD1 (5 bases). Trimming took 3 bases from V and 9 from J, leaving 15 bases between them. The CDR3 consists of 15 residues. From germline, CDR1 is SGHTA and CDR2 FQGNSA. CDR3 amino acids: CASSLGPGQGSPLHF. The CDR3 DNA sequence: TGTGCCAGCAGCTTGGGACCGGGTCAAGGTTCACCCCTCCACTTT.

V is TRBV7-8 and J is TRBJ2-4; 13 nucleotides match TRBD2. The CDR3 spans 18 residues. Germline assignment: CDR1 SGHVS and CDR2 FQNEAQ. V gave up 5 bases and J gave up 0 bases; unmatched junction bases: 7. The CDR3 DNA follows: TGTGCCAGCAGCCACGGACTAGCGGGAGAGGTAGCCAAAAACATTCAGTACTTC. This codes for CASSHGLAGEVAKNIQYF.

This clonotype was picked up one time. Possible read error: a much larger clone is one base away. This CDR3 reads CASSYLGQSNEQYF. The CDR3 coding sequence is TGTGCCAGCAGTTACTTAGGGCAGTCCAACGAGCAGTACTTC. The rearrangement links TRBV6-5 to TRBJ2-7; D is unresolved. V shed 1 base and J shed 5 bases, with 12 bases lying between them. CDR1 is MNHEY and CDR2 is SVGAGI in the germline V gene. The CDR3 spans 14 residues.

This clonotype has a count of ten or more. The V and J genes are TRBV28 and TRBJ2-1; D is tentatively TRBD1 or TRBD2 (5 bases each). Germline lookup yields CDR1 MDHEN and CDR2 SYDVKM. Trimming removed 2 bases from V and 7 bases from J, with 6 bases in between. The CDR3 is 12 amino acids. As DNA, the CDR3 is TGTGCCAGCAGTTTAGGGGGTAATGAGCAGTTCTTC. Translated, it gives CASSLGGNEQFF.